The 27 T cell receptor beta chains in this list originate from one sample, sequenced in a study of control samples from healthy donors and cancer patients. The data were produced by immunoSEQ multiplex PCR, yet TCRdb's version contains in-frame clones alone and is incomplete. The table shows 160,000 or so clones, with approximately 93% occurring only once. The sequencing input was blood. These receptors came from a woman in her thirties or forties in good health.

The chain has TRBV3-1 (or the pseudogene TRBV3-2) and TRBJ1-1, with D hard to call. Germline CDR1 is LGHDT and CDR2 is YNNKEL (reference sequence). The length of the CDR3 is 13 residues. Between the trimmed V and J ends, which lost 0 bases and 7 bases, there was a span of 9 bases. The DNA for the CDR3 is TGTGCCAGCAGCCAAGATACTATCGGTGAAGCTTTCTTT. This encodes CASSQDTIGEAFF.

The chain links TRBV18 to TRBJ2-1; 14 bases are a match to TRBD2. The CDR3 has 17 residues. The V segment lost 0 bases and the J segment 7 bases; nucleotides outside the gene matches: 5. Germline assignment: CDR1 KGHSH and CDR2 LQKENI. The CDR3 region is CASSPPTSGGAHNEQFF. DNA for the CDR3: TGTGCCAGCTCACCACCGACTAGCGGGGGGGCCCATAATGAGCAGTTCTTC.

CDR3 nucleotides: TGTGCCAGCAGCAAACAGGGATTTGGGGCGATGAACACTGAAGCTTTCTTT. Translating it yields CASSKQGFGAMNTEAFF. The genes are TRBV3-1 (or the pseudogene TRBV3-2) and TRBJ1-1, with D possibly TRBD1 on 6 matching bases. Trimming stripped 5 bases from V and 0 bases from J, with 19 bases between. The CDR3 loop spans 17 amino acids. Per germline, CDR1 LGHDT and CDR2 YNNKEL (reference sequence).

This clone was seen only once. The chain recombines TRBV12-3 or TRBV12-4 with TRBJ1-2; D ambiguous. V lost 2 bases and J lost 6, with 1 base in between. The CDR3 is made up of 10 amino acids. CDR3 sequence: CASSLNGYTF. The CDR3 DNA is TGTGCCAGCAGTTTAAATGGCTACACCTTC.

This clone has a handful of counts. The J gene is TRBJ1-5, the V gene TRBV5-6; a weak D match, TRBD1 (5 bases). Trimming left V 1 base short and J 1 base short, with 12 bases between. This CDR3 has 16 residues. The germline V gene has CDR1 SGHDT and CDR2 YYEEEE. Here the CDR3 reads CASSLSRGRSNQPQHF. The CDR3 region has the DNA TGTGCCAGCAGCTTGTCAAGGGGTCGCAGCAATCAGCCCCAGCATTTT.

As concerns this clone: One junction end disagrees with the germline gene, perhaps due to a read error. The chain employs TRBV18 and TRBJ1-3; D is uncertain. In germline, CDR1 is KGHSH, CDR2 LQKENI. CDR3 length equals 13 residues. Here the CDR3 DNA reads TGTGCCAGCTCACGAACGAACACCGGGGAGCTATTTTTT. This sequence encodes CASSRTNTGELFF.

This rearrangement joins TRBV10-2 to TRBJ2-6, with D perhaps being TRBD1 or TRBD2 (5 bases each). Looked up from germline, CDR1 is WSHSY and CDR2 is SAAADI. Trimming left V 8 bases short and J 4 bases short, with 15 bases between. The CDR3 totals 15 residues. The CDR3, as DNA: TGCGCCAGCTGTGGAGAGGGGCCCGGGGCCAACGTCCTGACTTTC. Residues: CASCGEGPGANVLTF.

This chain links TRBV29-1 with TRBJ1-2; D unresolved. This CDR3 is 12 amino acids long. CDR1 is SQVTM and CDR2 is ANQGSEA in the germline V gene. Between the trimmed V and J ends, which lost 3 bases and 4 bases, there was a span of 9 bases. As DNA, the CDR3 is TGCAGCGTTGATGCACCCCTCTATGGCTACACCTTC. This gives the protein CSVDAPLYGYTF.

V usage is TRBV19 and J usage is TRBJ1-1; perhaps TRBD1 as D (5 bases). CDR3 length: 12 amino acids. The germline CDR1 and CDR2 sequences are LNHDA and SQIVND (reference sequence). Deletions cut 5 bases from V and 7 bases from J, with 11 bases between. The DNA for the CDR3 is TGTGCCAGTAGTTGGGGACGGGGTGAAGCTTTCTTT. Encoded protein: CASSWGRGEAFF.

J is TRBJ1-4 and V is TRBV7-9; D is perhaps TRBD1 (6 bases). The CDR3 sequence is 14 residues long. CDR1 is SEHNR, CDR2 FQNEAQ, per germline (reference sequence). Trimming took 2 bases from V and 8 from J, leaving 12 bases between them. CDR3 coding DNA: TGTGCCAGCAGCTTACAGGGGACTTGGGAAAAACTGTTTTTT. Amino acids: CASSLQGTWEKLFF.

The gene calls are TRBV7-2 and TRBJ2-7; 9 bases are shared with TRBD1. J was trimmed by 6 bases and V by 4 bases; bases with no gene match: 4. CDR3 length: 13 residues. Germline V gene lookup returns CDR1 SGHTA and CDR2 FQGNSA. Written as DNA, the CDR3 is TGTGCCAGCAGCTCAGGACAGGGGTTCGAGCAGTACTTC. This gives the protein CASSSGQGFEQYF.

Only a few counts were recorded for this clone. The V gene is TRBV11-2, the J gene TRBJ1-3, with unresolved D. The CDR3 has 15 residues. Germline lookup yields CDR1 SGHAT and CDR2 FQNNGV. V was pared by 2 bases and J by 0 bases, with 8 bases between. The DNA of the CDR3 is TGTGCCAGCAGCTTAATGAGTAGCTCTGGAAACACCATATATTTT. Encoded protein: CASSLMSSSGNTIYF. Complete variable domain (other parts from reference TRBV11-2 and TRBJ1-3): EAGVAQSPRYKIIEKRQSVAFWCNPISGHATLYWYQQILGQGPKLLIQFQNNGVVDDSQLPKDRFSAERLKGVDSTLKIQPAKLEDSAVYLCASSLMSSSGNTIYFGEGSWLTVV.

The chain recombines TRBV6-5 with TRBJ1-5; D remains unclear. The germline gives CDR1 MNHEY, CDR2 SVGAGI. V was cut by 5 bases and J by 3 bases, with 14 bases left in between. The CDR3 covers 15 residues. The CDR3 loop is CASSPRHGDNQPQHF. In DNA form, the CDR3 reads TGTGCCAGCAGTCCAAGGCACGGGGACAATCAGCCCCAGCATTTT.

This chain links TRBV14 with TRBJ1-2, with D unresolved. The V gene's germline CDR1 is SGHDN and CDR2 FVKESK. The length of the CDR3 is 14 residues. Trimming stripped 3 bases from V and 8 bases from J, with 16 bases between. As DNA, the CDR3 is TGTGCCAGCAGCCACGGACCCACTCCTTGGGGCTACACCTTC. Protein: CASSHGPTPWGYTF.

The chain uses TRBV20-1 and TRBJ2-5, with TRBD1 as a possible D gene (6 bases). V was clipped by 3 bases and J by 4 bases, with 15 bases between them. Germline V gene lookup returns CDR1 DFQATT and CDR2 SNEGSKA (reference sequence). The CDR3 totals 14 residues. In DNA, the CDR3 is TGCAGTGCTAGTCACAGGGTCAGTCCAGAGACCCAGTACTTC. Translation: CSASHRVSPETQYF.

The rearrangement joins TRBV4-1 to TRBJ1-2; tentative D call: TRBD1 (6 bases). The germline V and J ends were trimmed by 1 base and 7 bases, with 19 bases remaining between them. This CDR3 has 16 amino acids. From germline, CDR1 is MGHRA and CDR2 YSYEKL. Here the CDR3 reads CASSQVGGGKRSGYTF. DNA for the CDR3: TGCGCCAGCAGCCAAGTCGGCGGGGGCAAGCGTAGTGGCTACACCTTC.

The DNA for the CDR3 is TGTGCCAGCAGTTACTCTTATAGAGAGCATCAGCCCCAGCATTTT. This sequence encodes CASSYSYREHQPQHF. The gene calls are TRBV6-5 and TRBJ1-5; unclear D gene. Germline V CDR1 and CDR2: MNHEY, SVGAGI. Trimming left V 0 bases short and J 5 bases short, with 11 bases between. The CDR3 sequence is 15 residues long.

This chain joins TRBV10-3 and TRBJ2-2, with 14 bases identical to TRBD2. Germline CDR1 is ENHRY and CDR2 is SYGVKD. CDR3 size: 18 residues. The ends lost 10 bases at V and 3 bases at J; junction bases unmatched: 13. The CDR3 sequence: CATKPIPGLAGDTGELFF. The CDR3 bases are TGTGCCACCAAACCCATACCGGGACTAGCGGGAGACACCGGGGAGCTGTTTTTT.

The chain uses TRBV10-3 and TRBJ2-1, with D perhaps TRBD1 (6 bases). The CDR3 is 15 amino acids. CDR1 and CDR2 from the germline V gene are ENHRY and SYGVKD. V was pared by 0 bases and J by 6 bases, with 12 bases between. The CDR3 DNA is TGTGCCATCAGTGAGTCGGCAGGGGTAACCAATGAGCAGTTCTTC. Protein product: CAISESAGVTNEQFF.

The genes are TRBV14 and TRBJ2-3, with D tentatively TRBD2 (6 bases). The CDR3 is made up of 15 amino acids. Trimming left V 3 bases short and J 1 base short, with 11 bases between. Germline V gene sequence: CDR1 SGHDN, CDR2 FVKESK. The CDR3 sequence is CASSQGGARTDTQYF. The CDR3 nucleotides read TGTGCCAGCAGCCAGGGCGGGGCCCGCACAGATACGCAGTATTTT.

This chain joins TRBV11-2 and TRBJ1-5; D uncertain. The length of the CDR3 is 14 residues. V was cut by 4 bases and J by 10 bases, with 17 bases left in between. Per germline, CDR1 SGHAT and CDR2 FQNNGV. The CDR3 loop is CASSSSVKDPPQHF. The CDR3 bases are TGTGCCAGCAGCTCATCCGTAAAGGACCCACCCCAGCATTTT.

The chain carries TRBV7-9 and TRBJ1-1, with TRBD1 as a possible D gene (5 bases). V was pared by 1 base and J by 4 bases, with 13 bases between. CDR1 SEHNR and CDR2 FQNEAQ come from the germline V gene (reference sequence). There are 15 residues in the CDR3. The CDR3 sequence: CASSLVAGGSTEAFF. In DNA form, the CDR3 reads TGTGCCAGCAGCTTAGTCGCCGGGGGGAGCACTGAAGCTTTCTTT.

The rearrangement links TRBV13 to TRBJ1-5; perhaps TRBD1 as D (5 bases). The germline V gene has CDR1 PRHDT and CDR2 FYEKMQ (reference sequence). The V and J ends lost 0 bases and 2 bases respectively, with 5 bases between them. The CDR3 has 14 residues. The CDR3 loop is CASSLGTGNQPQHF. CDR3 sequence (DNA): TGTGCCAGCAGCTTAGGGACAGGCAATCAGCCCCAGCATTTT.

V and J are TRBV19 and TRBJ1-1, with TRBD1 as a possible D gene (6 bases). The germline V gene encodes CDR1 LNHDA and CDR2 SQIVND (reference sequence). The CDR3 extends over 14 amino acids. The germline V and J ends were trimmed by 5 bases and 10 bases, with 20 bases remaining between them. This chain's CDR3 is CASSEGQPPSRAFF. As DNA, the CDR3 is TGTGCCAGTAGTGAAGGACAGCCCCCCTCCCGAGCTTTCTTT.

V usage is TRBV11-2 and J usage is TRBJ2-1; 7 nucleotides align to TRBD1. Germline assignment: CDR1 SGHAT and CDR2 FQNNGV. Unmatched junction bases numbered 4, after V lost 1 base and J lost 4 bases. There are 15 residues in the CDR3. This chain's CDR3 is CASSLGQGRYNEQFF. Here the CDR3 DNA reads TGTGCCAGCAGCTTAGGACAGGGCCGGTACAATGAGCAGTTCTTC.

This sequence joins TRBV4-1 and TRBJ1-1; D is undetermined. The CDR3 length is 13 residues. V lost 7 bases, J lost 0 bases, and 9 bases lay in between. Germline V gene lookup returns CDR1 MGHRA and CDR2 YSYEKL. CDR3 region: CASTRNMNTEAFF. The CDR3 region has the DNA TGCGCCAGCACACGAAACATGAACACTGAAGCTTTCTTT.

The CDR3 is CASSPKQGVSNQPQHF. In DNA, the CDR3 is TGTGCCAGCAGCCCGAAACAGGGGGTGAGCAATCAGCCCCAGCATTTT. The chain carries TRBV6-6 and TRBJ1-5, with 8 bases matching TRBD1. With V trimmed by 6 bases and J by 1 base, 8 bases remained unmatched. The length of the CDR3 is 16 residues. CDR1 is MNHNY, CDR2 SVGAGI, per germline (reference sequence).